This T cell receptor (beta chain) was obtained from a study of CD8 T cells in ankylosing spondylitis. This clonotype was counted at least ten times. Its antigen is unknown. Study conclusions and caveats: Typical of ankylosing spondylitis blood, it appeared, was a TCR beta motif of eight highly homologous variants. Reportedly, matched ankylosing spondylitis synovial fluid was significantly enriched for disease-linked clones. Existing reports had already noted some motif variants in reactive arthritis synovial fluid and blood. Peripheral blood samples showed relatively rare disease-linked clones, and these clones were CD8+.

Construction of TCR beta libraries was performed using quantitative 5'-RACE with molecular barcodes. From the 5' RACE reads, TCRdb called clonotypes with MiXCR, one entry per CDR3 protein. This sample has over 450,000 distinct CDR3 sequences, with roughly an eighth found just once. The CDR3 totals 14 residues. Trimming left V 5 bases short and J 3 bases short, with 14 bases between. CDR1 is SEHNR and CDR2 is FQNEAQ in the germline V gene (reference sequence). This receptor was taken from a male donor with ankylosing spondylitis. The genes are TRBV7-9 and TRBJ2-7; perhaps D is TRBD1 or TRBD2 (6 bases each). Sequencing was carried out using blood, either unsorted or a sorted T cell fraction (not recorded which). In DNA, the CDR3 is TGTGCCAGCAGCCTCGGGGGCGGAGGCTACGAGCAGTACGTC. This translates into CASSLGGGGYEQYV.